Reported below is one T cell receptor (beta chain). The antigen remains undetermined. Next came a second PCR, run for roughly 6 to 11 cycles, which used a sample-barcoded 5' primer along with a J-beta primer mix. TCRdb fed the 5' RACE reads into MiXCR, producing one record per CDR3 protein. The sample lists roughly 1,000,000 distinct CDR3 sequences, roughly a quarter occurring once. This record comes from a study of blood T cells in healthy people across ages. From germline, CDR1 is SGHTA and CDR2 FQGNSA. The V end lost 5 bases, the J end lost 0 bases, and 13 bases lay between the germline ends. The CDR3 loop spans 15 amino acids. Whole-study results and caveats: Naive CD4+ cells and diversity were both higher in long-lived donors than in aged donors.

Ten milliliters of peripheral blood were drawn from each donor into EDTA-treated tubes. This sample was shared with a second study, whose subject was T cells of mothers and their children.

The chain recombines TRBV7-2 with TRBJ1-1; D unclear. The sequenced sample consisted of blood. The TCR was taken from a girl aged 2 to 10 in good health. The CDR3 loop reads CASSPVRPMNTEAFF. The CDR3 bases are TGTGCCAGCAGCCCGGTGAGGCCGATGAACACTGAAGCTTTCTTT.